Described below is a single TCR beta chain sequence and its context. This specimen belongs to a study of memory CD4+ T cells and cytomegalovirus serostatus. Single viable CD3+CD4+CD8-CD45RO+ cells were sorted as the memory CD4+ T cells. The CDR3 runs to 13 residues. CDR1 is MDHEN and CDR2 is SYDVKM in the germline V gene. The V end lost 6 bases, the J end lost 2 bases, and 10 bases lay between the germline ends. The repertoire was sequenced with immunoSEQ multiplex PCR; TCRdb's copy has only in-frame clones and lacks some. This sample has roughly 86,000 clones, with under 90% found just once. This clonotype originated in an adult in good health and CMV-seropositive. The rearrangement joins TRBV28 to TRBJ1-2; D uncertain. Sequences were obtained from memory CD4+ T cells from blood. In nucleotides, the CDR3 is TGTGCCAGCAGCCGGGGTCTGAACTATGGCTACACCTTC. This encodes CASSRGLNYGYTF.